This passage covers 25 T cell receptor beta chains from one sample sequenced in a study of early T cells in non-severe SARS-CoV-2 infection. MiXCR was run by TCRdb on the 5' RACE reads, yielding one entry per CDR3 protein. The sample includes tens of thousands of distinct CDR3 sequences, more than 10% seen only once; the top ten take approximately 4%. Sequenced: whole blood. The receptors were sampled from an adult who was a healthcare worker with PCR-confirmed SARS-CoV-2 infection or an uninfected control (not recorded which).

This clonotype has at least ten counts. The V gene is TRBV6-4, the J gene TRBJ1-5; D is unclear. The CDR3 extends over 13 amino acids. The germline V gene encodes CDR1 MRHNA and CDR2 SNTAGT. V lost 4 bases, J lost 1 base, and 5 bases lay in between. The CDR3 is CASSAGSNQPQHF. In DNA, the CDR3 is TGTGCCAGCAGTGCGGGGAGCAATCAGCCCCAGCATTTT.

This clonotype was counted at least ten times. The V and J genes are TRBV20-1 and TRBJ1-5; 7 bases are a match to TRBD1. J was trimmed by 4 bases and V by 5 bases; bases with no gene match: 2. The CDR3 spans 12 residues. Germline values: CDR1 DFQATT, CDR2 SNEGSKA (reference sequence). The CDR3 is CSAGDRNQPQHF. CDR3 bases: TGCAGTGCTGGGGACAGAAATCAGCCCCAGCATTTT.

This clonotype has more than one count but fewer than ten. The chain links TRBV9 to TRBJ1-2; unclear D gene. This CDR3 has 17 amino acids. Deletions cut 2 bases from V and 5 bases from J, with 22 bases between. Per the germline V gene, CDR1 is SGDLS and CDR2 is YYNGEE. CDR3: CASSVSYRTGGAYGYTF. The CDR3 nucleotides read TGTGCCAGCAGCGTCTCCTATCGAACCGGTGGCGCATATGGCTACACCTTC.

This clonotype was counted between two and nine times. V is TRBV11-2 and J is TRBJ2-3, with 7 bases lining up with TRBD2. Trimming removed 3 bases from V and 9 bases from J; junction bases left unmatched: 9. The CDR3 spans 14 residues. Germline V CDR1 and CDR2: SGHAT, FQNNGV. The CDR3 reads CASSLGLPPVTQYF. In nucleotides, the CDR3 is TGTGCCAGCAGCTTGGGACTACCCCCGGTCACGCAGTATTTT.

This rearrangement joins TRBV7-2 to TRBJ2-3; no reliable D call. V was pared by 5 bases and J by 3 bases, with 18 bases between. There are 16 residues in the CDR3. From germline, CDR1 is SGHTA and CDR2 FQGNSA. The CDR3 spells CASSTTPVWRTDTQYF. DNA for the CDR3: TGTGCCAGCAGCACTACTCCAGTTTGGCGTACAGATACGCAGTATTTT.

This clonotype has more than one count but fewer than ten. The CDR3 loop is CASSIQGYNEQFF. CDR3 DNA sequence: TGCGCCAGCAGCATCCAGGGCTACAATGAGCAGTTCTTC. The chain is built from TRBV5-1 and TRBJ2-1; weak D call: TRBD1 (5 bases). Trimming removed 4 bases at V and 3 bases at J, with 8 bases between. CDR1 is SGHRS, CDR2 YFSETQ, per germline. The CDR3 length is 13 residues.

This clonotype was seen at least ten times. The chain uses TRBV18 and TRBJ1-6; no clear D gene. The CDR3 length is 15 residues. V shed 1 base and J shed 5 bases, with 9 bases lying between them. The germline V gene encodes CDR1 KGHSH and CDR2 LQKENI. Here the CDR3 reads CASSPLEGDNSPLHF. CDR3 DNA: TGTGCCAGCTCACCACTGGAGGGAGATAATTCACCCCTCCACTTT.

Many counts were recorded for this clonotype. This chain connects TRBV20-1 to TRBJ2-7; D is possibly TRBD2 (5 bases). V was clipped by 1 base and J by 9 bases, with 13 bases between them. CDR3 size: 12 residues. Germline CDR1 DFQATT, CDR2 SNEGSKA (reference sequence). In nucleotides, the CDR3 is TGCAGTGCTAGAGCGGGGTCAGGTGTGCAGTACTTC. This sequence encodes CSARAGSGVQYF.

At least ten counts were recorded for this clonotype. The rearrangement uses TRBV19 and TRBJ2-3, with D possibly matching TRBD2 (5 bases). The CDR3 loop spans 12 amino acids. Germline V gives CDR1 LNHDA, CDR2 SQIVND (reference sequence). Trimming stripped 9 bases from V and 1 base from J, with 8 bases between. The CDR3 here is CASDSGTDTQYF. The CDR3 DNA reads TGTGCCAGCGATAGCGGCACAGATACGCAGTATTTT.

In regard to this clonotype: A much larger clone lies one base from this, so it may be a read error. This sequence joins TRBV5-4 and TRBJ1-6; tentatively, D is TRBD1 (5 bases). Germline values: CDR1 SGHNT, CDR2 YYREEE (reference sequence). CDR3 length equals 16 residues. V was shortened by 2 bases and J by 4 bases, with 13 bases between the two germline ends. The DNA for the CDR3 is TGTGCCAGCAGCTTTGACGAGACAGCATATAATTCACCCCTCCACTTT. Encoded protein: CASSFDETAYNSPLHF.

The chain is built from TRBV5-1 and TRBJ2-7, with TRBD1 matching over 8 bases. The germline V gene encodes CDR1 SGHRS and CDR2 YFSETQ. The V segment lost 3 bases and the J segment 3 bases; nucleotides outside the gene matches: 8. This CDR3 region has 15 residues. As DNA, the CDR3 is TGCGCCAGCAGCTCCGGACAGGGCTGGAACTACGAGCAGTACTTC. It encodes CASSSGQGWNYEQYF. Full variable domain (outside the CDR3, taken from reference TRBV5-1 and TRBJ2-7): KAGVTQTPRYLIKTRGQQVTLSCSPISGHRSVSWYQQTPGQGLQFLFEYFSETQRNKGNFPGRFSGRQFSNSRSEMNVSTLELGDSALYLCASSSGQGWNYEQYFGPGTRLTVT.

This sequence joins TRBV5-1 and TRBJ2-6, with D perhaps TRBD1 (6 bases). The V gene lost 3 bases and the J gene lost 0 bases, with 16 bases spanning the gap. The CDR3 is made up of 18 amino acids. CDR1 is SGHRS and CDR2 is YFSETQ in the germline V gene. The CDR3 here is CASSWVAGALSGANVLTF. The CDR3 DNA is TGCGCCAGCAGCTGGGTGGCAGGGGCCCTCTCTGGGGCCAACGTCCTGACTTTC.

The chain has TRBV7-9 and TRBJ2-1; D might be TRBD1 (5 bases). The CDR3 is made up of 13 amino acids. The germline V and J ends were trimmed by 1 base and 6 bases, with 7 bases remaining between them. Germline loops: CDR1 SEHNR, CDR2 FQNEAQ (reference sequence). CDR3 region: CASSLGQSNEQFF. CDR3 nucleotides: TGTGCCAGCAGCTTAGGACAGTCCAATGAGCAGTTCTTC.

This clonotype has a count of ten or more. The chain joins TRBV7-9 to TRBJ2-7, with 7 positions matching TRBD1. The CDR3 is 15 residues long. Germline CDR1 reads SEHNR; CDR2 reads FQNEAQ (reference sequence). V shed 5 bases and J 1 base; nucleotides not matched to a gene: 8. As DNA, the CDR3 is TGTGCCAGCAGCCGTAGAGGGACAGTTTCCTACGAGCAGTACTTC. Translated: CASSRRGTVSYEQYF.

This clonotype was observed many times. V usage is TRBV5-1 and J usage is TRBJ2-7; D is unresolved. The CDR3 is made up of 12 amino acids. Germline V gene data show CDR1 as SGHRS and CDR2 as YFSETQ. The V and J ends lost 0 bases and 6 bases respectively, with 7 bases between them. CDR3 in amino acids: CASSLESREQYF. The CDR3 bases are TGCGCCAGCAGCTTGGAGTCACGCGAGCAGTACTTC.

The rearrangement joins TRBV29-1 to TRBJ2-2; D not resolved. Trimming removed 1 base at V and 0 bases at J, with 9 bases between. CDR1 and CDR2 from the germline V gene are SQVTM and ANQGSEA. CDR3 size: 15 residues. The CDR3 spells CSVEGDRPNTGELFF. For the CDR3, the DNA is TGCAGCGTTGAAGGGGATCGGCCGAACACCGGGGAGCTGTTTTTT.

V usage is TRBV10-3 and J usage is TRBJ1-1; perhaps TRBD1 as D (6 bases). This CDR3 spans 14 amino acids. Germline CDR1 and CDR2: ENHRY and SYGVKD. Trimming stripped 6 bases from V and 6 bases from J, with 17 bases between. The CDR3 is CAIRATGKGSEAFF. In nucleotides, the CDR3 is TGTGCCATCAGGGCCACAGGGAAGGGGTCTGAAGCTTTCTTT.

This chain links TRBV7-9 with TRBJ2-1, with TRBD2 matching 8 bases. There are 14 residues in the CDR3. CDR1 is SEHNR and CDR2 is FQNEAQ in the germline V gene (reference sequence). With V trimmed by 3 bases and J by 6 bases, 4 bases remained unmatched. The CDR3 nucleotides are TGTGCCAGCAGCTTTAGCGGGAACGCCAATGAGCAGTTCTTC. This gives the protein CASSFSGNANEQFF.

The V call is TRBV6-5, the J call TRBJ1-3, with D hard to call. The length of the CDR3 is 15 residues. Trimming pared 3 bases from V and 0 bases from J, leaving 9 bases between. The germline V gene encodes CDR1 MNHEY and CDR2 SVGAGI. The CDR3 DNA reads TGTGCCAGCAGTTATTCTGAGGGCTCTGGAAACACCATATATTTT. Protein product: CASSYSEGSGNTIYF.

CDR3 in amino acids: CASSETGGTEPDTQYF. For the CDR3, the DNA is TGTGCCAGCAGCGAGACGGGAGGGACGGAGCCAGATACGCAGTATTTT. The rearrangement uses TRBV9 and TRBJ2-3, with 8 bases that match TRBD2. V trimming: 3 bases; J trimming: 4 bases; junction bases outside the gene matches: 10. This CDR3 contains 16 residues. Germline loops: CDR1 SGDLS, CDR2 YYNGEE.

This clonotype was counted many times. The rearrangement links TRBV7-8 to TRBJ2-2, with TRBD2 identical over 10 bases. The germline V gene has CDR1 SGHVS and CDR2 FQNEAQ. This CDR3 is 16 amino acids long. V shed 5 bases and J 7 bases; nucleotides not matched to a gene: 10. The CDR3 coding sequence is TGTGCCAGCAGCGCTTTAGCGGGAGGTGTTGGCGGGGAGCTGTTTTTT. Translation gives CASSALAGGVGGELFF.

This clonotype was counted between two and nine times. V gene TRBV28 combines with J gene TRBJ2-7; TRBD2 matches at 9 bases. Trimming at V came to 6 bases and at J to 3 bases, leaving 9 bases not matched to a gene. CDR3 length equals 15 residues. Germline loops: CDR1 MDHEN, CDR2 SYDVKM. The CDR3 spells CASSLGASGIYEQYF. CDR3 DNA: TGTGCCAGCAGCCTTGGGGCTAGCGGGATCTACGAGCAGTACTTC.

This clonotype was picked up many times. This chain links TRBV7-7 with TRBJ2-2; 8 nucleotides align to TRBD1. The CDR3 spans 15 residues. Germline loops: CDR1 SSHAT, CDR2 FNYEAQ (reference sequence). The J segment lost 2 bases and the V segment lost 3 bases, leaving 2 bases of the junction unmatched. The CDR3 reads CASSFGTGNTGELFF. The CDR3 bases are TGTGCCAGCAGCTTCGGGACAGGAAACACCGGGGAGCTGTTTTTT.

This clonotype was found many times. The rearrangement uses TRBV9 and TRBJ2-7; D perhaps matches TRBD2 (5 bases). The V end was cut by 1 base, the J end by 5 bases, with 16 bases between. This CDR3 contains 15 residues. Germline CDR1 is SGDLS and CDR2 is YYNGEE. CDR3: CASSVYAGGRNEQYF. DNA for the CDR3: TGTGCCAGCAGCGTATATGCAGGAGGAAGGAACGAGCAGTACTTC.

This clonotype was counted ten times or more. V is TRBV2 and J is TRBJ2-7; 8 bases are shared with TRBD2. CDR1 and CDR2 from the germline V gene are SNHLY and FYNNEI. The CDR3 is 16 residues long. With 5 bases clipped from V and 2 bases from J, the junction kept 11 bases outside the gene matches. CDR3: CASSPGGRSGAYEQYF. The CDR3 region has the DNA TGTGCCAGCAGTCCGGGCGGGAGGAGTGGGGCCTACGAGCAGTACTTC.